Below, 8 T cell receptor beta chains from the same sample are listed, as sequenced in a study of blood T cell repertoires in COVID-19. Sequencing was performed with immunoSEQ multiplex PCR; in TCRdb, only in-frame clones are kept and a portion is missing. The sample consists of around 80,000 clones, approximately 80% of them appearing once. Sequences were obtained from peripheral blood. Receptors were obtained from a woman of 80 years or more with acute or convalescent COVID-19.

The chain couples TRBV2 to TRBJ2-7; 10 bases are a match to TRBD1. The V gene end was trimmed by 6 bases and the J gene end by 5 bases; junction bases not matched to a gene: 10. There are 15 residues in the CDR3. The germline V gene encodes CDR1 SNHLY and CDR2 FYNNEI. The CDR3 sequence: CASRTFGTGVHEQYF. DNA for the CDR3: TGTGCCAGCAGGACCTTCGGGACAGGGGTCCACGAGCAGTACTTC.

The V gene is TRBV6-5, the J gene TRBJ2-5; 9 bases are shared with TRBD1. V was clipped by 5 bases and J by 5 bases; unmatched bases: 6. The CDR3 contains 14 residues. The germline V gene has CDR1 MNHEY and CDR2 SVGAGI. The DNA for the CDR3 is TGTGCCAGCAGTACAGGGGGCCGGCGGGAGACCCAGTACTTC. Its translation is CASSTGGRRETQYF.

This clone was picked up one time. V usage is TRBV7-2 and J usage is TRBJ2-1; 9 bases are shared with TRBD2. The CDR3 length is 16 residues. CDR1 and CDR2 from the germline V gene are SGHTA and FQGNSA. Trimming took 6 bases from V and 4 from J; bases not matched to a gene: 10. The CDR3 sequence: CASSIAGGPGYNEQFF. The CDR3 nucleotides are TGTGCCAGCAGTATTGCGGGGGGGCCGGGGTACAATGAGCAGTTCTTC.

In this sample, this clone turned up a few times. V gene TRBV6-1 combines with J gene TRBJ1-6; D gene uncertain. Germline V gene sequence: CDR1 MNHNS, CDR2 SASEGT. V lost 3 bases to trimming and J lost 2 bases, with 8 bases between them. This CDR3 has 15 amino acids. The CDR3 DNA reads as TGTGCCAGCAGTGACCGGGAGCCCTATAATTCACCCCTCCACTTT. Its translation: CASSDREPYNSPLHF.

The V gene is TRBV3-1 (or the pseudogene TRBV3-2), the J gene TRBJ2-5, with 11 bases lining up with TRBD2. Germline trimming cut 4 bases from V and 1 base from J; bases unmatched to any gene: 11. CDR3 size: 18 residues. Germline V gives CDR1 LGHDT, CDR2 YNNKEL (reference sequence). The DNA of the CDR3 is TGTGCCAGCAGCCCTAGAACCGGGACTAGCGGATTCCAAGAGACCCAGTACTTC. Protein: CASSPRTGTSGFQETQYF.

The gene calls are TRBV25-1 and TRBJ2-1; TRBD2 agrees at 8 bases. The junction had 10 bases not matched to a gene; V was cut back by 6 bases and J by 6 bases. The CDR3 runs to 15 residues. Germline V gene lookup returns CDR1 MGHDK and CDR2 SYGVNS. In nucleotides, the CDR3 is TGTGCCAGCAGGACACAAGCGGGGGAGTCCAATGAGCAGTTCTTC. Its protein product is CASRTQAGESNEQFF.

The chain employs TRBV27 and TRBJ1-1, with 8 bases aligning to TRBD1. V dropped 6 bases and J dropped 5; count of bases not matched to a gene: 2. This CDR3 spans 12 amino acids. Germline V gene sequence: CDR1 MNHEY, CDR2 SMNVEV (reference sequence). CDR3 amino acids: CASRQGETEAFF. CDR3 bases: TGTGCCAGCAGACAGGGGGAAACTGAAGCTTTCTTT.

The gene calls are TRBV3-1 (or the pseudogene TRBV3-2) and TRBJ2-1, with 9 bases that match TRBD1. The V gene end was trimmed by 6 bases and the J gene end by 4 bases; junction bases not matched to a gene: 13. From germline, CDR1 is LGHDT and CDR2 YNNKEL (reference sequence). The CDR3 extends over 17 amino acids. CDR3 nucleotide sequence: TGTGCCAGCAGGAATTTGGGAGGGACAGGGATATACAATGAGCAGTTCTTC. Amino acid sequence: CASRNLGGTGIYNEQFF.